The next 22 T cell receptor beta chains were all read from a single sample in a study of blood T cell repertoires in COVID-19. Some clones are missing from TCRdb's copy, which holds only in-frame ones; the method was immunoSEQ multiplex PCR. The sample has 150,000 to 200,000 clones, around 83% seen once. Sequenced: peripheral blood. Receptors originate from a woman between 70 and 85 years old who had recovered from COVID-19.

The rearrangement links TRBV5-6 to TRBJ2-5; 7 nucleotides line up with TRBD1. The CDR3 runs to 15 residues. Germline CDR1 is SGHDT and CDR2 is YYEEEE. V trimming: 3 bases; J trimming: 0 bases; junction bases outside the gene matches: 5. CDR3 loop: CASSSLGQDQETQYF. CDR3 in DNA: TGTGCCAGCAGCTCCCTCGGACAGGACCAAGAGACCCAGTACTTC.

In DNA form, the CDR3 reads TGTGCCAGCACTGGTCCGGGACAACTGAGCACTGAAGCTTTCTTT. This encodes CASTGPGQLSTEAFF. The chain couples TRBV28 to TRBJ1-1; D is possibly TRBD1 (6 bases). Trimming removed 7 bases from V and 4 bases from J, with 19 bases in between. Germline V CDR1 and CDR2: MDHEN, SYDVKM. The CDR3 contains 15 residues.

This clone showed up just a few times. The V gene is TRBV30, the J gene TRBJ1-1, with a possible D match to TRBD1 (6 bases). This CDR3 region has 12 residues. With 5 bases removed from V and 6 bases from J, the gap between germline ends came to 13 bases. Germline CDR1 reads GTSNPN; CDR2 reads SVGIG (reference sequence). CDR3 amino acids: CAWGQDRPEAFF. For the CDR3, the DNA is TGTGCCTGGGGCCAAGACAGGCCTGAAGCTTTCTTT.

V usage is TRBV6-2 or TRBV6-3 and J usage is TRBJ1-1; tentatively, D is TRBD1 (6 bases). The CDR3 length is 13 residues. Germline V gene sequence: CDR1 MNHEY, CDR2 SVGEGT. Trimming stripped 5 bases from V and 5 bases from J, with 12 bases between. The CDR3 loop is CASSQGSRTEAFF. The CDR3 DNA sequence: TGTGCCAGCAGTCAGGGGTCCAGGACTGAAGCTTTCTTT.

The rearrangement links TRBV4-2 to TRBJ2-7, with TRBD1 matching 7 bases. Germline V gene data show CDR1 as LGHNA and CDR2 as YNFKEQ. The CDR3 is 16 amino acids. V shed 1 base and J 1 base; nucleotides not matched to a gene: 7. The CDR3 DNA follows: TGTGCCAGCAGCCAAGCGGACAGGACACCTTCCTACGAGCAGTACTTC. Amino acid sequence: CASSQADRTPSYEQYF.

V and J are TRBV25-1 and TRBJ2-3; 10 positions match TRBD2. V lost 4 bases and J lost 6; bases outside the gene matches: 16. The CDR3 is 18 residues long. Germline V gives CDR1 MGHDK, CDR2 SYGVNS. The CDR3 coding sequence is TGTGCCAGCAGTGCGGGCCGGGTGGGGACTAGCGAGCTGGATACGCAGTATTTT. Protein sequence: CASSAGRVGTSELDTQYF.

The V call is TRBV14, the J call TRBJ1-5, with D perhaps TRBD1 (5 bases). This CDR3 is 13 amino acids long. Per the germline V gene, CDR1 is SGHDN and CDR2 is FVKESK. Trimming shortened V by 4 bases and J by 4 bases, and 8 bases separated the two germline ends. The CDR3 loop reads CASSRGRNQPQHF. The CDR3, as DNA: TGTGCCAGCAGCCGGGGGAGGAATCAGCCCCAGCATTTT.

The rearrangement joins TRBV2 to TRBJ2-7, with D perhaps matching TRBD1 (5 bases). Germline assignment: CDR1 SNHLY and CDR2 FYNNEI. V was shortened by 1 base and J by 1 base, with 11 bases between the two germline ends. CDR3 length: 15 amino acids. DNA for the CDR3: TGTGCCAGCAGTGAAGTTGGCAGGGTGTCCTACGAGCAGTACTTC. Translation gives CASSEVGRVSYEQYF.

This sequence joins TRBV6-2 or TRBV6-3 and TRBJ1-1, with D maybe TRBD1 (5 bases). The CDR3 loop spans 19 amino acids. Germline V gene data show CDR1 as MNHEY and CDR2 as SVGEGT. V gave up 4 bases and J gave up 6 bases, with 30 bases separating them. For the CDR3, the DNA is TGTGCCAGCAGTTCTTTTGGGGGAGGGCGGGGAGGTTTGGTCGCTGAAGCTTTCTTT. Its protein product is CASSSFGGGRGGLVAEAFF.

The V and J genes are TRBV7-9 and TRBJ2-2, with D perhaps TRBD2 (6 bases). Trimming left V 2 bases short and J 8 bases short, with 12 bases between. Germline CDR1 SEHNR, CDR2 FQNEAQ (reference sequence). The CDR3 is 14 amino acids. CDR3 coding DNA: TGTGCCAGCAGCTTATGGCGGGGCCGGGGGGAGCTGTTTTTT. Residues: CASSLWRGRGELFF.

The chain links TRBV7-2 to TRBJ2-3, with 13 bases fitting TRBD2. The germline gives CDR1 SGHTA, CDR2 FQGNSA. The CDR3 runs 15 residues. Trimming took 5 bases from V and 4 from J; bases not matched to a gene: 3. The CDR3 loop reads CASSVTSGRADTQYF. In DNA form, the CDR3 reads TGTGCCAGCAGCGTTACTAGCGGGAGGGCAGATACGCAGTATTTT.

V gene TRBV7-3 combines with J gene TRBJ2-1; 7 bases map to TRBD1. Losses at the gene ends were 0 bases for V and 12 bases for J; bases not matched to a gene: 8. This CDR3 spans 14 amino acids. Germline V CDR1 and CDR2: SGHTA, FQGTGA. CDR3 in amino acids: CASSLTARGPGQFF. In nucleotides, the CDR3 is TGTGCCAGCAGCTTAACAGCTAGGGGGCCTGGGCAGTTCTTC.

The chain joins TRBV7-3 to TRBJ2-5; 7 bases match TRBD2. This CDR3 has 14 amino acids. V dropped 5 bases and J dropped 3; count of bases not matched to a gene: 6. Per germline, CDR1 SGHTA and CDR2 FQGTGA. In DNA form, the CDR3 reads TGTGCCAGCAGCCCTTGGGGGGGGAAAGAGACCCAGTACTTC. It translates to CASSPWGGKETQYF.

This clone appeared a few times. The chain has TRBV5-1 and TRBJ1-4; no reliable D call. Germline V gives CDR1 SGHRS, CDR2 YFSETQ. The CDR3 has 15 amino acids. V was pared by 3 bases and J by 5 bases, with 14 bases between. The CDR3 sequence is CASSSTSLRNEKLFF. The CDR3 bases are TGCGCCAGCAGCTCAACAAGTCTGAGGAATGAAAAACTGTTTTTT.

V and J are TRBV2 and TRBJ1-2; D ambiguous. The CDR3 spans 12 residues. Germline CDR1 reads SNHLY; CDR2 reads FYNNEI. V was trimmed by 4 bases and J by 7 bases, leaving 10 bases between them. Here the CDR3 DNA reads TGTGCCAGCAGTGGGGCTTATGGTGGCTACACCTTC. Protein: CASSGAYGGYTF.

V is TRBV4-1 and J is TRBJ1-5, with 9 bases fitting TRBD1. The junction had 4 bases not matched to a gene; V was cut back by 0 bases and J by 4 bases. Per germline, CDR1 MGHRA and CDR2 YSYEKL. This CDR3 spans 16 amino acids. CDR3 residues: CASSQDLDRGNQPQHF. CDR3 coding DNA: TGCGCCAGCAGCCAAGACCTAGACAGGGGGAATCAGCCCCAGCATTTT.

The chain carries TRBV10-3 and TRBJ1-6; 11 nucleotides line up with TRBD1. Trimming removed 10 bases from V and 10 bases from J; junction bases left unmatched: 6. The V gene's germline CDR1 is ENHRY and CDR2 SYGVKD. This CDR3 has 13 amino acids. CDR3 coding DNA: TGTGCCACCCGGACAGGGGGCAACTCACCCCTCCACTTT. Amino acids: CATRTGGNSPLHF.

This rearrangement joins TRBV19 to TRBJ1-5, with D hard to call. The CDR3 loop spans 15 amino acids. Trimming stripped 3 bases from V and 5 bases from J, with 14 bases between. Germline CDR1 is LNHDA and CDR2 is SQIVND (reference sequence). The CDR3: CASSISSHNYQPQHF. The CDR3 coding sequence is TGTGCCAGTAGTATCTCTTCCCATAACTATCAGCCCCAGCATTTT.

The genes are TRBV9 and TRBJ2-3, with TRBD2 matching 7 bases. The CDR3 is made up of 15 amino acids. V shed 4 bases, J shed 0 bases, and the junction held 5 bases outside the gene matches. CDR1 and CDR2 (germline): SGDLS, YYNGEE. CDR3 DNA sequence: TGTGCCAGCAGCCCTCGGGGAGGGAGCACAGATACGCAGTATTTT. As protein: CASSPRGGSTDTQYF.

The rearrangement joins TRBV14 to TRBJ2-2; 8 bases match TRBD2. Germline V lookup: CDR1 SGHDN, CDR2 FVKESK. This CDR3 spans 17 amino acids. Unmatched junction bases numbered 11, after V lost 2 bases and J lost 6 bases. The CDR3 loop reads CASSQLGLAEGAGELFF. As DNA, the CDR3 is TGTGCCAGCAGCCAACTCGGACTAGCCGAGGGGGCCGGGGAGCTGTTTTTT.

The V call is TRBV23-1, the J call TRBJ1-1, with 8 bases that match TRBD1. TRBV23-1 is designated an ORF whose function remains uncertain. The CDR3 is made up of 15 amino acids. Trimming took 5 bases from V and 4 from J; bases not matched to a gene: 9. The CDR3 nucleotides read TGCGCCAGCAGTAAAAAACAGGGGGGAGGCACTGAAGCTTTCTTT. It yields the protein CASSKKQGGGTEAFF.

This clone was counted a single time. This chain uses TRBV7-3 with TRBJ2-7; D not certain. This CDR3 is 15 amino acids long. Germline V gene data show CDR1 as SGHTA and CDR2 as FQGTGA. Trimming cost V 1 base and J 4 bases, with 14 bases left between them. The CDR3 DNA reads as TGTGCCAGCAGCTTAATGTCCACCGGAGAATACGAGCAGTACTTC. It encodes CASSLMSTGEYEQYF.